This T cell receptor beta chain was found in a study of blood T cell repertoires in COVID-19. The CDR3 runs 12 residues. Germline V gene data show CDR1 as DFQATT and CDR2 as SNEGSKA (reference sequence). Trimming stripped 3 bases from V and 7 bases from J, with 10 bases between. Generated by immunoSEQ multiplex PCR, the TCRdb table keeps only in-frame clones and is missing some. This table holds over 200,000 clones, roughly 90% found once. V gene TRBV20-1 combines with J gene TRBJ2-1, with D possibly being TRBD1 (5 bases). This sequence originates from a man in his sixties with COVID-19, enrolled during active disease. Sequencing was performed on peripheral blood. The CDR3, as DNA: TGCAGTGCTAGTGACAGAACAAATGAGCAGTTCTTC. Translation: CSASDRTNEQFF.